This T cell receptor beta chain was retrieved from a study of blood T cell repertoires in COVID-19. Overall study context: COVID-19 samples, acute and convalescent, were from the United States, Italy and Spain. Sample material is recorded as cDNA or gDNA derived from T cells, B-cell-depleted T cells, or PBMCs.

The sample holds one count of this clone. The CDR3 runs to 14 residues. With 2 bases clipped from V and 3 bases from J, the junction kept 4 bases outside the gene matches. Per the germline V gene, CDR1 is SGHVS and CDR2 is FQNEAQ. Original data processing: The authors estimated nucleated cell counts from reference gene primer amplification. Assay used: immunoSEQ multiplex PCR; TCRdb lists only in-frame clones, some missing. The V and J calls and clone size come from that table; D and trimming were worked out from the DNA. Among about 160,000 clones listed, approximately 85% were seen once. This clonotype was sampled from a man aged 35-49 years with acute or convalescent COVID-19. This chain uses TRBV7-8 with TRBJ2-7, with 7 positions matching TRBD2. The specimen sequenced was peripheral blood. CDR3 in DNA: TGTGCCAGCAGCTTATCGGGACTAAACTACGAGCAGTACTTC. It specifies CASSLSGLNYEQYF.